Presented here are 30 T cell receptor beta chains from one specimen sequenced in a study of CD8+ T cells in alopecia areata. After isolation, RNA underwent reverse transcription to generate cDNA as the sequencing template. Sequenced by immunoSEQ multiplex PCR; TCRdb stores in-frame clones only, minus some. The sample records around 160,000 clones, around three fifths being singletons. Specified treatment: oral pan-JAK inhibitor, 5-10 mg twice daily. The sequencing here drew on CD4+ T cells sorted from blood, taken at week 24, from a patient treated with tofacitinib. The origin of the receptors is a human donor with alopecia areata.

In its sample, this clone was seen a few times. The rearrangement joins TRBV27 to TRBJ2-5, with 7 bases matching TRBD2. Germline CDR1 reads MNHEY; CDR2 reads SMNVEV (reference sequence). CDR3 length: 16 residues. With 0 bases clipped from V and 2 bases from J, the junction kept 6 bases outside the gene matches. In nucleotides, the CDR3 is TGTGCCAGCAGTTTATCGTTCGGGGGAGGGCAAGAGACCCAGTACTTC. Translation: CASSLSFGGGQETQYF.

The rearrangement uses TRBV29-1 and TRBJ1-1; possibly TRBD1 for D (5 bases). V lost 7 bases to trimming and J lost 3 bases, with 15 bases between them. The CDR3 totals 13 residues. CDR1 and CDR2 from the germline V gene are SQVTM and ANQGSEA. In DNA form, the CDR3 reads TGCAGCGCTAACTGGGGACCGTACACTGAAGCTTTCTTT. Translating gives CSANWGPYTEAFF.

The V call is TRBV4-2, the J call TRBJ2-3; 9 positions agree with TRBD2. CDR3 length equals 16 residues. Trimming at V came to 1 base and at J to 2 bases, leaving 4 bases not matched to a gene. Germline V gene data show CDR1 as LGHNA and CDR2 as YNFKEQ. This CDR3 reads CASSQAGTSPTDTQYF. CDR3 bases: TGTGCCAGCAGCCAAGCCGGGACTAGCCCCACAGATACGCAGTATTTT.

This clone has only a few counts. The CDR3 bases are TGTGCCAGCAGTGATCTCCGCCAGGGTATCTACGAGCAGTACTTC. Protein sequence: CASSDLRQGIYEQYF. The rearrangement uses TRBV2 and TRBJ2-7; tentatively, D is TRBD1 (5 bases). Germline V lookup: CDR1 SNHLY, CDR2 FYNNEI. Trimming took 3 bases from V and 3 from J, leaving 15 bases between them. The CDR3 has 15 residues.

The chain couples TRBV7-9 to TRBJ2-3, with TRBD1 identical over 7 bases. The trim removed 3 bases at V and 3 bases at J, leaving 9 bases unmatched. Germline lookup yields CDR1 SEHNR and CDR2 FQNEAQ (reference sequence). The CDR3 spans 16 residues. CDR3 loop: CASSFGRDRITDTQYF. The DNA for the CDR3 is TGTGCCAGCAGCTTTGGAAGGGACAGAATAACAGATACGCAGTATTTT.

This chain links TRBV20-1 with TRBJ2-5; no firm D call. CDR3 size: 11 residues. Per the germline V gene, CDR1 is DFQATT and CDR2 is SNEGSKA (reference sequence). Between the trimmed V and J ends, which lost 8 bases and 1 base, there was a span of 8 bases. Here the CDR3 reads CSSGSQETQYF. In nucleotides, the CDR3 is TGCAGTTCCGGTTCCCAAGAGACCCAGTACTTC.

CDR3 residues: CSVESLGDRGRGDYGYTF. Here the CDR3 DNA reads TGCAGCGTTGAGTCGCTGGGGGACAGGGGGCGCGGTGACTATGGCTACACCTTC. The genes are TRBV29-1 and TRBJ1-2, with 12 bases matching TRBD1. Germline V lookup: CDR1 SQVTM, CDR2 ANQGSEA. The CDR3 covers 18 residues. The J segment lost 3 bases and the V segment lost 3 bases, leaving 14 bases of the junction unmatched.

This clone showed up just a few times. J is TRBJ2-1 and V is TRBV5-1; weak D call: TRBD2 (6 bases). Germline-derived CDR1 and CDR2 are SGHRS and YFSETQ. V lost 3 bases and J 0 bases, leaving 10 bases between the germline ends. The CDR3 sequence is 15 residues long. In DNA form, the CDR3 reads TGCGCCAGCAGCTGGGCCGGGGGCTCCTACAATGAGCAGTTCTTC. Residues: CASSWAGGSYNEQFF.

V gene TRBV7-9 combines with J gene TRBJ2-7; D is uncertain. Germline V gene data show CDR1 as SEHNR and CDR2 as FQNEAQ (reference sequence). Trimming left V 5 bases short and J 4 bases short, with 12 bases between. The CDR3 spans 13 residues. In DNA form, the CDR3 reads TGTGCCAGCAGCATGGGATTCCCTTACGAGCAGTACTTC. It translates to CASSMGFPYEQYF.

The chain's CDR3 is CSVPGETGRRRDTEAFF. CDR3 bases: TGCAGCGTCCCGGGGGAGACAGGCCGGAGGAGGGACACTGAAGCTTTCTTT. The chain couples TRBV29-1 to TRBJ1-1; D possibly corresponds to TRBD1 (6 bases). The CDR3 covers 17 residues. The germline gives CDR1 SQVTM, CDR2 ANQGSEA. V was clipped by 6 bases and J by 3 bases, with 26 bases between them.

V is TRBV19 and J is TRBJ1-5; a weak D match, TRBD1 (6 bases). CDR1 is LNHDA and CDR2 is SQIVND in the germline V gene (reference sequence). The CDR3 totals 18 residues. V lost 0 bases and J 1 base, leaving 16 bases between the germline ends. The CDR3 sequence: CASSIDPIRGGSNQPQHF. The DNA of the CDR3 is TGTGCCAGTAGTATAGATCCAATACGAGGGGGAAGCAATCAGCCCCAGCATTTT.

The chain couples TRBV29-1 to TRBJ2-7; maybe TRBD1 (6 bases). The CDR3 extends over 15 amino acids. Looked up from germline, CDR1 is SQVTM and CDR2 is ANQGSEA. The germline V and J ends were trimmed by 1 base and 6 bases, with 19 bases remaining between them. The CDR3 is CSVEGRQGRRREQYF. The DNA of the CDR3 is TGCAGCGTTGAAGGTCGGCAGGGGCGGAGGCGCGAGCAGTACTTC.

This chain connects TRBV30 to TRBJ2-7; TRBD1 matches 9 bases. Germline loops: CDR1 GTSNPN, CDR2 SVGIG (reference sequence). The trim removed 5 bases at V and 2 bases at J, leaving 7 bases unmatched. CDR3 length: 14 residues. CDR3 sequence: CAWRGDRVPYEQYF. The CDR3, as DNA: TGTGCCTGGCGAGGGGACAGGGTGCCCTACGAGCAGTACTTC.

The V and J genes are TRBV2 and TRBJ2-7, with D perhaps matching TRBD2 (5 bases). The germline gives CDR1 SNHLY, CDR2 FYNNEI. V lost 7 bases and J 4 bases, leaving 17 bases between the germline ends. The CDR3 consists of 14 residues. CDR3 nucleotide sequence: TGTGCCAGCAACCAGTTACTTGAGGGATACGAGCAGTACTTC. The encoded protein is CASNQLLEGYEQYF.

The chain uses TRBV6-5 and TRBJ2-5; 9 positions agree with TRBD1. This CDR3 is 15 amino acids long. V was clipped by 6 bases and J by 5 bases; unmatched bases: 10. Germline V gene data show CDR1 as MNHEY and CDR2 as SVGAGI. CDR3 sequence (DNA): TGTGCCAGCAGCCCTACAGGGGGCGCAGGGGAGACCCAGTACTTC. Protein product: CASSPTGGAGETQYF.

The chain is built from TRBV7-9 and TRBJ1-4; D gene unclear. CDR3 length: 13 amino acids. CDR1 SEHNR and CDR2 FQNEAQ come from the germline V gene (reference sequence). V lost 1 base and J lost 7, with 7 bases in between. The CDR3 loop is CASSLDVVEKLFF. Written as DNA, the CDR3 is TGTGCCAGCAGCTTAGACGTGGTTGAAAAACTGTTTTTT.

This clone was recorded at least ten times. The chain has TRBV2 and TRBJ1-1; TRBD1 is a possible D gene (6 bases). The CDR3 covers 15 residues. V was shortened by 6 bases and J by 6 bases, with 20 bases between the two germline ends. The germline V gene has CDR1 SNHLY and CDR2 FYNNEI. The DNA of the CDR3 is TGTGCCAGCAGAACCCTCGGGCAGGGGAGGGCTGAAGCTTTCTTT. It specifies CASRTLGQGRAEAFF.

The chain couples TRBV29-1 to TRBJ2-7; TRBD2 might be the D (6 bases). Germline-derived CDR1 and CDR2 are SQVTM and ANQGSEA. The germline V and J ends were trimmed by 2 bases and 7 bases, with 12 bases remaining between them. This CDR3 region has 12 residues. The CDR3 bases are TGCAGCGTTGAATGGGGGGAGAGGGAGCAGTACTTC. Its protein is CSVEWGEREQYF.

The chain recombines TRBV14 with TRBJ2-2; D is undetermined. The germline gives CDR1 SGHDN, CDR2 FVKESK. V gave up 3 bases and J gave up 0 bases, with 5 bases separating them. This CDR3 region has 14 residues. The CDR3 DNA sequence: TGTGCCAGCAGCCAGACTGCGAACACCGGGGAGCTGTTTTTT. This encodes CASSQTANTGELFF.

The CDR3 coding sequence is TGTGCCAGCAGCCAACTAACGCGAGGCACAGATACGCAGTATTTT. This translates into CASSQLTRGTDTQYF. The chain recombines TRBV14 with TRBJ2-3; unclear D gene. Germline V gene sequence: CDR1 SGHDN, CDR2 FVKESK. V lost 2 bases and J lost 1, with 10 bases in between. CDR3 length equals 15 residues.

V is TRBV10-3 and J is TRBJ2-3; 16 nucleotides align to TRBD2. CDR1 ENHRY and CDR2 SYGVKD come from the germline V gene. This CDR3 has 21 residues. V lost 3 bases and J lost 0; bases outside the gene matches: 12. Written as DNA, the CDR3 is TGTGCCATCAGTGACGCTGGGACTAGCGGGGGGGATCCACCTAGCACAGATACGCAGTATTTT. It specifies CAISDAGTSGGDPPSTDTQYF.

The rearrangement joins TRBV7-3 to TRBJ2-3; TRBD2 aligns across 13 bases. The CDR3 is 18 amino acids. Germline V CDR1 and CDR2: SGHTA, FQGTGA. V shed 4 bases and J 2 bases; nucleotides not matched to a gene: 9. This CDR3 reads CASSSAPGTSGNTDTQYF. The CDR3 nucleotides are TGTGCCAGCAGCTCGGCTCCCGGGACTAGCGGGAACACAGATACGCAGTATTTT.

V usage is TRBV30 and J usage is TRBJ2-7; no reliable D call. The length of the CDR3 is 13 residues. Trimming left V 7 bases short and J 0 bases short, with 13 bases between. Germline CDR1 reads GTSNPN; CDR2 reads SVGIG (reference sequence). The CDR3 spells CAFRRIISYEQYF. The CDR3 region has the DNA TGTGCCTTTAGACGCATCATCTCCTACGAGCAGTACTTC.

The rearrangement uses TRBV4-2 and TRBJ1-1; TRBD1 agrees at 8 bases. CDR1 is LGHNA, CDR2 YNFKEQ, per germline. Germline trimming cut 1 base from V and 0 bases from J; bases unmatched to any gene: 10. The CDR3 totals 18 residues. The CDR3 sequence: CASSQVIGQGAMNTEAFF. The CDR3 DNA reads TGTGCCAGCAGCCAAGTTATAGGACAGGGAGCTATGAACACTGAAGCTTTCTTT.

The CDR3 DNA follows: TGTGCCAGCAGCGGACAACAGGGGGCTGGGGAGACCCAGTACTTC. This gives the protein CASSGQQGAGETQYF. The rearrangement uses TRBV7-9 and TRBJ2-5; 9 bases are a match to TRBD1. The CDR3 has 15 residues. Germline-derived CDR1 and CDR2 are SEHNR and FQNEAQ (reference sequence). After removal of 5 bases from V and 5 bases from J, the junction contained 9 bases not matched to a gene.

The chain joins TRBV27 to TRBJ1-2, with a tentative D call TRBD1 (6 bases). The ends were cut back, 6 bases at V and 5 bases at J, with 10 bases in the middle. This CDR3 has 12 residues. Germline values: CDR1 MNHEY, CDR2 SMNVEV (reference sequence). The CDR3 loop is CASSPQGYGYTF. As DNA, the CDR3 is TGTGCCAGCAGCCCTCAGGGGTATGGCTACACCTTC.

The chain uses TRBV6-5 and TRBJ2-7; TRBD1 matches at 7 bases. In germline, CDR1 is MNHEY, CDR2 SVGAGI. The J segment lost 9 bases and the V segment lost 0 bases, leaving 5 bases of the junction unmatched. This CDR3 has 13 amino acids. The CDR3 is CASSYSSRGRQYF. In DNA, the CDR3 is TGTGCCAGCAGTTACTCGAGTAGGGGGCGGCAGTACTTC.

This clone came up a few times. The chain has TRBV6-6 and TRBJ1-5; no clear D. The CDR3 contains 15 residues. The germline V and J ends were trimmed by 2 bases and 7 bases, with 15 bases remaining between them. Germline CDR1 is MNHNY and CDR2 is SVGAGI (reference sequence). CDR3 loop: CASSYPTGKTQPQHF. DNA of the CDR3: TGTGCCAGCAGTTACCCTACGGGTAAAACACAGCCCCAGCATTTT.

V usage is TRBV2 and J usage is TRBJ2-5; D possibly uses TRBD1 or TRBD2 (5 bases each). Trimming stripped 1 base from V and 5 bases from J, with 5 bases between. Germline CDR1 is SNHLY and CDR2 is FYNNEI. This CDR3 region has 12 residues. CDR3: CASSEGGETQYF. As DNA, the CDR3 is TGTGCCAGCAGTGAAGGGGGGGAGACCCAGTACTTC.

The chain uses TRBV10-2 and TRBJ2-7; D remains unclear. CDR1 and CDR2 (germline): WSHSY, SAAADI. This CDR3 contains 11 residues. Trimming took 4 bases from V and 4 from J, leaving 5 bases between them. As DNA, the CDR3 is TGCGCCAGCAGTGCTATGTACGAGCAGTACTTC. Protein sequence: CASSAMYEQYF.